This TCR beta chain appears in the sequencing data of a study of blood T cell repertoires in COVID-19. CDR1 and CDR2 from the germline V gene are SQVTM and ANQGSEA. The CDR3 runs to 11 residues. V dropped 8 bases and J dropped 1 base, with 8 bases sitting between them. The assay was immunoSEQ multiplex PCR, and TCRdb's table has in-frame clones only and misses some. The sample has about 390,000 clones, 87% seen once. This clone was recorded a few times. This sequence joins TRBV29-1 and TRBJ1-1, with no clear D. The specimen was peripheral blood. The receptor comes from a woman in her sixties or seventies with COVID-19, enrolled during active disease. The DNA of the CDR3 is TGCAGCATACAGAAGAACACTGAAGCTTTCTTT. This encodes CSIQKNTEAFF.